These T cell receptor beta chains were read from a single sample in a study of vaccination effects on CD4 cells after COVID-19. These receptors' targets are unknown. Sequencing used immunoSEQ multiplex PCR; TCRdb keeps in-frame clones, though not all of them. This sample has just under 60,000 clones, with around 80% found just once. This specimen consisted of CD4+ T cells from PBMCs cultured with HCoV-OC43 spike peptides, obtained after COVID-19 vaccination. Every receptor here comes from a human donor who received a COVID-19 vaccine. Both conserved end residues are part of each CDR3. The D gene is left open where the match is weak. The listing skips clone size in some rows; elsewhere it reads once, few, many or a size class.

v_gene	abundance	d_gene	j_gene	CDR3aa	CDR3nt
TRBV6-6	.	.	TRBJ2-4	CASSYSRGLVNIQYF	TGTGCCAGCAGTTACTCCAGGGGACTGGTAAACATTCAGTACTTC
TRBV18	.	TRBD1	TRBJ2-5	CASSRTGTAYQETQYF	TGTGCCAGCTCACGAACCGGGACAGCTTACCAAGAGACCCAGTACTTC
TRBV7-2	once	TRBD1	TRBJ1-4	CASSDRQGRRVFF	TGTGCCAGCAGCGACAGACAGGGTAGAAGAGTGTTTTTT
TRBV28	.	TRBD1	TRBJ2-3	CASYALRGLTDTQYF	TGTGCCAGCTACGCCCTCAGGGGGCTTACAGATACGCAGTATTTT
TRBV6-5	.	.	TRBJ2-3	CASSSRGFGTDTQYF	TGTGCCAGCAGTTCAAGGGGGTTTGGCACAGATACGCAGTATTTT
TRBV3-1/TRBV3-2	.	TRBD2	TRBJ2-1	CASSQRSGGAYNEQFF	TGTGCCAGCAGCCAAAGGAGCGGGGGGGCCTACAATGAGCAGTTCTTC
TRBV18	.	TRBD1	TRBJ1-4	CASSLGQGNEKLFF	TGTGCCAGCTCTTTGGGACAGGGCAATGAAAAACTGTTTTTT
TRBV7-2	.	TRBD2	TRBJ2-1	CASSLGLSGAAYNEQFF	TGTGCCAGCAGCTTAGGCCTTAGCGGGGCCGCCTACAATGAGCAGTTCTTC
TRBV27	.	.	TRBJ1-2	CASSPRVGANYGYTF	TGTGCCAGCAGTCCCCGGGTTGGGGCTAACTATGGCTACACCTTC
TRBV19	.	.	TRBJ2-1	CASSIVQGIDEQFF	TGTGCCAGTAGTATAGTGCAGGGTATCGATGAGCAGTTCTTC
TRBV7-9	.	.	TRBJ1-2	CASSLGPGDGYTF	TGTGCCAGCAGCTTAGGACCGGGGGATGGCTACACCTTC
TRBV5-1	.	.	TRBJ1-3	CASSSADVSGNTIYF	TGCGCCAGCAGCTCAGCGGACGTCTCTGGAAACACCATATATTTT
TRBV7-2	.	TRBD1	TRBJ1-6	CASSPRQGRVSPLHF	TGTGCCAGCAGCCCAAGACAGGGGCGAGTTTCACCCCTCCACTTT
TRBV10-2	.	TRBD2	TRBJ2-5	CASSDSSGGSKETQYF	TGCGCCAGCAGTGATTCTAGCGGGGGATCTAAAGAGACCCAGTACTTC
TRBV28	.	TRBD1	TRBJ1-2	CASSFRDRGGYGYTF	TGTGCCAGCAGTTTCCGGGACAGGGGGGGCTATGGCTACACCTTC
TRBV24-1	.	.	TRBJ2-3	CATSDRHDTDTQYF	TGTGCCACCAGTGATAGGCATGACACAGATACGCAGTATTTT
TRBV7-3	few	TRBD2	TRBJ2-3	CASSLRGSGGTDTQYF	TGTGCCAGCAGCTTAAGAGGTAGCGGGGGGACAGATACGCAGTATTTT
TRBV21-1	once	.	TRBJ2-6	CASSSRQGARSSGANVLTF	TGTGCCAGCAGCTCCCGACAGGGGGCGCGGTCATCTGGGGCCAACGTCCTGACTTTC
TRBV28	.	TRBD1	TRBJ2-3	CASSSGGSSTDTQYF	TGTGCCAGCAGTTCAGGGGGCTCTAGCACAGATACGCAGTATTTT
TRBV2	.	.	TRBJ2-5	CASSAEGIETQYF	TGTGCCAGCAGTGCAGAGGGTATAGAGACCCAGTACTTC
TRBV24-1	.	.	TRBJ1-3	CATTSGPSGNTIYF	TGTGCCACCACCAGTGGGCCCTCTGGAAACACCATATATTTT
TRBV6-5	once	.	TRBJ2-3	CASSFQVAYSTDTQYF	TGTGCCAGCAGTTTCCAAGTAGCCTATAGCACAGATACGCAGTATTTT
TRBV9	.	TRBD1	TRBJ2-3	CASSARQGARYTDTQYF	TGTGCCAGCAGCGCCAGACAGGGAGCTCGGTACACAGATACGCAGTATTTT
TRBV2	once	TRBD1	TRBJ2-2	CASSGQGAIGELFF	TGTGCCAGCAGTGGACAGGGGGCCATCGGGGAGCTGTTTTTT
TRBV19	.	.	TRBJ1-2	CASALTGPYGYTF	TGTGCCAGTGCTCTGACAGGACCCTATGGCTACACCTTC